This T cell receptor (beta chain) was obtained from a study of T-cell memory formation after mild COVID-19. The overall study: Clusters were largely donor specific.

Unmatched junction bases numbered 17, after V lost 2 bases and J lost 2 bases. The CDR3 spans 20 residues. Per the germline V gene, CDR1 is GTSNPN and CDR2 is SVGIG (reference sequence). General observations from the study: Researchers report contracting CD4+ clones mostly in CM and EM, with CD8+ clones in EMRA.

Note on this clonotype: What it recognizes is unknown.

MiXCR, run by TCRdb on the 5' RACE reads, gives a single entry per CDR3 protein. The repertoire holds over 400,000 distinct CDR3 sequences, with about 22% as singletons. The sequence was collected from an adult woman who had mild COVID-19 (a few samples of this study predate the infection). Cell type and time point are not known. Sequenced sample: PBMCs or a T cell subset sorted from them (not recorded which). The chain couples TRBV30 to TRBJ2-3, with 12 bases identical to TRBD2. The CDR3 region has the DNA TGTGCCTGGAGTACGAACCCCAGACTAGCGGGAGATAAAATCACAGATACGCAGTATTTT. Its translation is CAWSTNPRLAGDKITDTQYF.